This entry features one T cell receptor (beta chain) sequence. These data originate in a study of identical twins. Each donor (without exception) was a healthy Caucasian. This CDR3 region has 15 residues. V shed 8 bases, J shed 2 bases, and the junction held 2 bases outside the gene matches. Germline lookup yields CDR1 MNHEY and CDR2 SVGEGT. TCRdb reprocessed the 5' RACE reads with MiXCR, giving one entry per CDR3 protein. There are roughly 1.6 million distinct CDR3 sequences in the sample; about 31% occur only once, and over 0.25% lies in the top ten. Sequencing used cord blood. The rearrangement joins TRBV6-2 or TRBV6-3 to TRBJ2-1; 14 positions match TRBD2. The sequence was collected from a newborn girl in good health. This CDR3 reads CASGTSGRPYNEQFF. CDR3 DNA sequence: TGTGCCAGCGGGACTAGCGGGAGACCCTACAATGAGCAGTTCTTC.